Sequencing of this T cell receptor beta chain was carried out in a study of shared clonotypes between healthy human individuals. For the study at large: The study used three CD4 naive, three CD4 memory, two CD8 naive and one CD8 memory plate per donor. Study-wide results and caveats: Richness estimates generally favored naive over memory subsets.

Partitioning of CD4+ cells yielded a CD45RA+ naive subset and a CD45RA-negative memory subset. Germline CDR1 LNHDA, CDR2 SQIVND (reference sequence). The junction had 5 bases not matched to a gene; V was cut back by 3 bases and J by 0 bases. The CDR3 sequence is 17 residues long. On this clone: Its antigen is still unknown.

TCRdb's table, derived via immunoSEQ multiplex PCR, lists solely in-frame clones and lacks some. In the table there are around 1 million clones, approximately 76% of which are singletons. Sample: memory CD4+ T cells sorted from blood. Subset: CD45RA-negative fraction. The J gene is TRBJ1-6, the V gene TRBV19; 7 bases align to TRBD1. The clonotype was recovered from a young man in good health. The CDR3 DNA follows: TGTGCCAGTAGTATGGGGACAGCGTACTCCTATAATTCACCCCTCCACTTT. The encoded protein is CASSMGTAYSYNSPLHF.